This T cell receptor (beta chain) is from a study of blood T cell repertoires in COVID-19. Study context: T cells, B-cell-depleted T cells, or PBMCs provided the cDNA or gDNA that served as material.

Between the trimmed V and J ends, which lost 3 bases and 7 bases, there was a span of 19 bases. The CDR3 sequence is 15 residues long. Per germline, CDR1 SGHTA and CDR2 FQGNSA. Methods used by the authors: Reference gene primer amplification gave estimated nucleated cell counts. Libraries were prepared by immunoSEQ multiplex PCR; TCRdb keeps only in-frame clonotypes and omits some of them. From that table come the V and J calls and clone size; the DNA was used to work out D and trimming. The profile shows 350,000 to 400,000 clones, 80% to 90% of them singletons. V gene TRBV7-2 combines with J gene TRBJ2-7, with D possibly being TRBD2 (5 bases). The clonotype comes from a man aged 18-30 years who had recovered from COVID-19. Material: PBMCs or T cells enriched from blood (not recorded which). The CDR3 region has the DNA TGTGCCAGCAGCTTTAGTTTCGGCAGGACGGGGGAGCAGTACTTC. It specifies CASSFSFGRTGEQYF.